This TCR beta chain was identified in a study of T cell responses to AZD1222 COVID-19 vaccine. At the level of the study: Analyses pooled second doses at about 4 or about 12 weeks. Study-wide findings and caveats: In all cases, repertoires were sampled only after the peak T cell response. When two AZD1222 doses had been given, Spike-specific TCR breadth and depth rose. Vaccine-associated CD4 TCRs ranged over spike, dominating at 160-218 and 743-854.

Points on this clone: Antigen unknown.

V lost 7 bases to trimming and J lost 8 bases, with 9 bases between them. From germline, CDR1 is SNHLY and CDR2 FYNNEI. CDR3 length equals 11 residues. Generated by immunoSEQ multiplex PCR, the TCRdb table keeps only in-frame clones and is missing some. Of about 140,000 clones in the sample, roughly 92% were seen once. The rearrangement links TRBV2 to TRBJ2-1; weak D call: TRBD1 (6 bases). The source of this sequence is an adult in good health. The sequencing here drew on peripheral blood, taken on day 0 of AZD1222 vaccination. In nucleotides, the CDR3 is TGTGCCAGCACACAGGGCGATGAGCAGTTCTTC. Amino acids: CASTQGDEQFF.